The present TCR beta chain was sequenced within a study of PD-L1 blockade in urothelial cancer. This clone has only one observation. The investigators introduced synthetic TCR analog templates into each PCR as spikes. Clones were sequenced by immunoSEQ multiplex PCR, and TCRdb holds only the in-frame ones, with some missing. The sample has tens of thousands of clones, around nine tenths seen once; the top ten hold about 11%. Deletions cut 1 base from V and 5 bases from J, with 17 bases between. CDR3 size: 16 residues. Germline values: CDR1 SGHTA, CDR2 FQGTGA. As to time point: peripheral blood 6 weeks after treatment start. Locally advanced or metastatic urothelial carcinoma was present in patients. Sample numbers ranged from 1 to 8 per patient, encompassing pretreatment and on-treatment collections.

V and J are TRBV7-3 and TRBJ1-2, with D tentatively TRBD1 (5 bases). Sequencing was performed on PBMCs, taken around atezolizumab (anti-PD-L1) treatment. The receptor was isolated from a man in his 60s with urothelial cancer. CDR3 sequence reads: CASSLMAGVRDYGYTF. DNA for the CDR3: TGTGCCAGCAGCTTAATGGCGGGGGTTCGTGATTATGGCTACACCTTC. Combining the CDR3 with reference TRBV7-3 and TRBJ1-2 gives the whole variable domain GAGVSQTPSNKVTEKGKYVELRCDPISGHTALYWYRQSLGQGPEFLIYFQGTGAADDSGLPNDRFFAVRPEGSVSTLKIQRTERGDSAVYLCASSLMAGVRDYGYTFGSGTRLTVV.